This T cell receptor beta chain was recovered during a study of regulatory T cells in long-lasting Graves disease. Libraries of TCR beta came from iRepertoire HTBI primers plus Arm-PCR of CDR3 regions. TCRdb re-called the multiplex PCR reads through MiXCR, storing one row per CDR3 protein. The sample shows roughly 400,000 distinct CDR3 sequences, 16% of them seen only once. The time point denotes: newly diagnosed GD, antithyroid drugs for less than 3 months. Researchers made the TCR library from RNA that was extracted from PBMCs. The authors drew patients from an endocrinology department in Xi'an, China. V was shortened by 3 bases and J by 2 bases, with 10 bases between the two germline ends. The germline V gene has CDR1 SGHTS and CDR2 YDEGEE. The CDR3 runs to 14 residues. In its sample, this clonotype was seen a few times. The same specimen was also included in a second study, on T cells in Graves' hyperthyroidism and ophthalmopathy.

V usage is TRBV5-8 and J usage is TRBJ2-3; TRBD2 is a possible D gene (6 bases). The sequence was obtained from a woman aged 18 to 35 with Graves disease. Sequencing used peripheral blood mononuclear cells (PBMCs), obtained at new diagnosis, from a patient treated with antithyroid drugs. Here the CDR3 DNA reads TGTGCCAGCAGCTACGGACTATTCACAGATACGCAGTATTTT. Its protein is CASSYGLFTDTQYF. Full variable domain (missing parts from reference TRBV5-8 and TRBJ2-3): EAGVTQSPTHLIKTRGQQATLRCSPISGHTSVYWYQQALGLGLQFLLWYDEGEERNRGNFPPRFSGRQFPNYSSELNVNALELEDSALYLCASSYGLFTDTQYFGPGTRLTVL.